Presented here are 20 T cell receptor beta chains from one specimen sequenced in a study of blood T cells in healthy people across ages (dated by TCRdb to about 2015). Preparation of the library involved 5' RACE. The reads were generated on an Illumina HiSeq 2500. A second roughly 6 to 12 cycle PCR used a sample-barcoded 5' primer and a J-beta primer mix. TCRdb cleaned the public reads at Q25 with fastp, built clones with MiXCR and kept in-frame beta chains. Entries that share a CDR3 protein sequence are merged under the most common genes and DNA. The sample data list around 800,000 distinct CDR3 sequences, and about 48% of these were observed just once. The ten largest clones capture approximately 41% of the sample. Sample: blood. The receptors were gathered from a man older than 75 in good health.

In its sample, this clonotype was seen once. The chain carries TRBV12-3 or TRBV12-4 and TRBJ2-1, with unresolved D. The length of the CDR3 is 13 residues. Trimming shortened V by 5 bases and J by 8 bases, and 13 bases separated the two germline ends. The CDR3 nucleotides read TGTGCCAGCAGTGTCGTGGTATCATATGAGCAGTTCTTC. Amino acids: CASSVVVSYEQFF.

The genes are TRBV9 and TRBJ2-5; D not certain. This CDR3 region has 15 residues. Germline CDR1 and CDR2: SGDLS and YYNGEE. Between the trimmed V and J ends, which lost 0 bases and 0 bases, there was a span of 9 bases. The CDR3 DNA reads TGTGCCAGCAGCGTAGGGCCAGCCTACCAAGAGACCCAGTACTTC. Protein sequence: CASSVGPAYQETQYF. The whole variable domain, filled in from reference TRBV9 and TRBJ2-5, reads DSGVTQTPKHLITATGQRVTLRCSPRSGDLSVYWYQQSLDQGLQFLIQYYNGEERAKGNILERFSAQQFPDLHSELNLSSLELGDSALYFCASSVGPAYQETQYFGPGTRLLVL.

The gene calls are TRBV20-1 and TRBJ2-7; perhaps TRBD1 as D (5 bases). The CDR3 contains 16 residues. V was pared by 0 bases and J by 0 bases, with 15 bases between. CDR1 DFQATT and CDR2 SNEGSKA come from the germline V gene (reference sequence). This CDR3 reads CSARDPLGTGSYEQYF. CDR3 DNA: TGCAGTGCTAGAGATCCCTTAGGAACAGGCTCCTACGAGCAGTACTTC.

A few counts support this clonotype. The CDR3 nucleotides are TGCGCCAGCAGCCAGACCGGACAGGGCGGGGAGACCCAGTACTTC. Translating gives CASSQTGQGGETQYF. The chain carries TRBV5-1 and TRBJ2-5; TRBD1 aligns across 8 bases. Germline V gene lookup returns CDR1 SGHRS and CDR2 YFSETQ. The CDR3 runs 15 residues. Trimming at V came to 4 bases and at J to 5 bases, leaving 10 bases not matched to a gene.

On this clonotype itself: A read error may account for a junction end that differs from germline. This chain uses TRBV3-1 with TRBJ1-2; TRBD1 is a possible D gene (5 bases). CDR1 is LGHDT, CDR2 YNNKEL, per germline (reference sequence). The CDR3 totals 13 residues. The CDR3 nucleotides read TGTGCCGGCAGCCAAGGGTCCAGGGAAGGCTACACCTTC. It encodes CAGSQGSREGYTF. Together with reference TRBV3-1 and TRBJ1-2, the CDR3 gives the full variable domain: DTAVSQTPKYLVTQMGNDKSIKCEQNLGHDTMYWYKQDSKKFLKIMFSYNNKELIINETVPNRFSPKSPDKAHLNLHINSLELGDSAVYFCAGSQGSREGYTFGSGTRLTVV.

This clonotype has more than one count but fewer than ten. This rearrangement joins TRBV24-1 to TRBJ2-5, with 7 bases aligning to TRBD2. Germline V lookup: CDR1 KGHDR, CDR2 SFDVKD. V lost 5 bases and J lost 4; bases outside the gene matches: 6. This CDR3 has 14 amino acids. CDR3 DNA: TGTGCCACCAGTGTAACGGGAGGCGGAGAGACCCAGTACTTC. Its protein is CATSVTGGGETQYF.

The chain joins TRBV29-1 to TRBJ2-5, with a weak D call TRBD1 (6 bases). This CDR3 has 16 residues. The germline gives CDR1 SQVTM, CDR2 ANQGSEA. With 0 bases removed from V and 11 bases from J, the gap between germline ends came to 25 bases. The CDR3 DNA reads as TGCAGCGTTGAAGACAGGTTTCGGGACAAGCTGTTAAAGCAGTACTTC. Residues: CSVEDRFRDKLLKQYF.

This rearrangement joins TRBV6-4 to TRBJ1-1; D gene unclear. This CDR3 has 14 amino acids. V lost 5 bases and J 6 bases, leaving 16 bases between the germline ends. The germline gives CDR1 MRHNA, CDR2 SNTAGT. The CDR3 bases are TGTGCCAGCAGTCCTCAAGCCCTTGGGGCTGAAGCTTTCTTT. Translating gives CASSPQALGAEAFF.

The rearrangement uses TRBV4-1 and TRBJ2-2, with 7 nucleotides matching TRBD2. The CDR3 sequence is 18 residues long. V lost 0 bases, J lost 4 bases, and 11 bases stayed unmatched. Germline V gene sequence: CDR1 MGHRA, CDR2 YSYEKL. CDR3 sequence reads: CASSQDSGGAQATGELFF. CDR3 DNA: TGCGCCAGCAGCCAAGATTCGGGAGGCGCCCAGGCCACCGGGGAGCTGTTTTTT.

This chain connects TRBV28 to TRBJ1-2; 9 positions match TRBD1. V was pared by 4 bases and J by 4 bases, with 10 bases of the junction left unmatched. The CDR3 is made up of 16 amino acids. Germline CDR1 is MDHEN and CDR2 is SYDVKM. CDR3 loop: CASSSRPGQGTYGYTF. CDR3 coding DNA: TGTGCCAGCAGTTCCCGCCCGGGACAGGGCACCTATGGCTACACCTTC.

This clonotype was detected ten times or more. The chain recombines TRBV20-1 with TRBJ2-7; D not resolved. V lost 0 bases and J lost 4, with 13 bases in between. This CDR3 is 14 amino acids long. Germline values: CDR1 DFQATT, CDR2 SNEGSKA (reference sequence). This CDR3 reads CSARDPDGPYEQYF. The CDR3 nucleotides are TGCAGTGCTAGAGATCCAGACGGGCCGTACGAGCAGTACTTC.

The J gene is TRBJ2-1, the V gene TRBV9; TRBD2 agrees at 9 bases. The V and J ends lost 0 bases and 0 bases, in that order; junction bases with no gene match: 7. CDR1 is SGDLS, CDR2 YYNGEE, per germline. This CDR3 has 18 amino acids. The CDR3 nucleotides are TGTGCCAGCAGCGTAGATCTGCTAGCGGGGTCCTCCTACAATGAGCAGTTCTTC. Its protein product is CASSVDLLAGSSYNEQFF.

The V gene is TRBV12-3 or TRBV12-4, the J gene TRBJ2-1, with no clear D. With 0 bases removed from V and 11 bases from J, the gap between germline ends came to 5 bases. The CDR3 totals 11 residues. CDR3 nucleotide sequence: TGTGCCAGCAGTTTAGCGGGGAAGCAGTTCTTC. Translated: CASSLAGKQFF.

This clonotype was counted a few times. J is TRBJ2-1 and V is TRBV7-2; 14 nucleotides agree with TRBD2. The trim removed 5 bases at V and 7 bases at J, leaving 10 bases unmatched. CDR3 size: 17 residues. CDR1 and CDR2 from the germline V gene are SGHTA and FQGNSA. CDR3 sequence (DNA): TGTGCCAGCAGCCCTAGACTAGCGGGAGGGCAGGGGAATGAGCAGTTCTTC. It specifies CASSPRLAGGQGNEQFF.

This sequence joins TRBV4-1 and TRBJ2-3; 14 nucleotides align to TRBD2. CDR1 and CDR2 (germline): MGHRA, YSYEKL. The V segment lost 4 bases and the J segment 3 bases; nucleotides outside the gene matches: 6. The CDR3 extends over 17 amino acids. This chain's CDR3 is CASSRGLAGESTDTQYF. The CDR3 nucleotides read TGCGCCAGCAGCCGGGGACTAGCGGGAGAATCAACAGATACGCAGTATTTT.

This clonotype has a handful of counts. As DNA, the CDR3 is TGCAGCGTTGAAGGGGGGCTTAGCCCGAGCTCCTACAATGAGCAGTTCTTC. This gives the protein CSVEGGLSPSSYNEQFF. The rearrangement joins TRBV29-1 to TRBJ2-1, with D possibly being TRBD1 (6 bases). V gave up 1 base and J gave up 0 bases, with 16 bases separating them. Germline CDR1 reads SQVTM; CDR2 reads ANQGSEA. The CDR3 loop spans 17 amino acids.

The chain recombines TRBV2 with TRBJ1-2; no reliable D call. This CDR3 has 16 residues. Germline V CDR1 and CDR2: SNHLY, FYNNEI. Trimming cost V 6 bases and J 4 bases, with 21 bases left between them. CDR3 sequence reads: CASRTPRTGRTYGYTF. CDR3 coding DNA: TGTGCCAGCAGGACGCCCCGAACGGGTAGGACCTATGGCTACACCTTC.

The J gene is TRBJ1-4, the V gene TRBV12-3 or TRBV12-4; D perhaps matches TRBD1 (5 bases). The CDR3 length is 12 residues. Trimming pared 8 bases from V and 4 bases from J, leaving 8 bases between. CDR3 loop: CASRGFNEKLFF. The CDR3 nucleotides read TGTGCCAGCCGGGGCTTTAATGAAAAACTGTTTTTT.

The chain joins TRBV29-1 to TRBJ2-1, with TRBD2 identical over 7 bases. J was trimmed by 12 bases and V by 0 bases; bases with no gene match: 11. CDR1 and CDR2 from the germline V gene are SQVTM and ANQGSEA. The CDR3 runs 14 residues. The CDR3 region has the DNA TGCAGCGTTGAAGATCAGGCGGGAGATAATACGCAGTTCTTC. Translated, it gives CSVEDQAGDNTQFF.

This chain uses TRBV6-5 with TRBJ1-2; D is perhaps TRBD1 (5 bases). Between the trimmed V and J ends, which lost 4 bases and 3 bases, there was a span of 12 bases. This CDR3 is built from 14 residues. Germline-derived CDR1 and CDR2 are MNHEY and SVGAGI. The CDR3 spells CASSWGGEHYGYTF. The DNA of the CDR3 is TGTGCCAGCAGTTGGGGCGGGGAGCACTATGGCTACACCTTC.